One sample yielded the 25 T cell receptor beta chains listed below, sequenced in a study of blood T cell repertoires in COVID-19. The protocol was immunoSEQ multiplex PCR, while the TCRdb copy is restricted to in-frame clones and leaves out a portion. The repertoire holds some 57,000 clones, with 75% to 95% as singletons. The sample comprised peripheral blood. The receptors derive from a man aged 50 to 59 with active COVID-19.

CDR3 nucleotides: TGTGCCAGCAGTCGACAGAACTATGGCTACACCTTC. Translation gives CASSRQNYGYTF. This sequence joins TRBV2 and TRBJ1-2; tentatively, D is TRBD1 (5 bases). V was cut by 5 bases and J by 2 bases, with 6 bases left in between. Looked up from germline, CDR1 is SNHLY and CDR2 is FYNNEI. CDR3 length: 12 residues.

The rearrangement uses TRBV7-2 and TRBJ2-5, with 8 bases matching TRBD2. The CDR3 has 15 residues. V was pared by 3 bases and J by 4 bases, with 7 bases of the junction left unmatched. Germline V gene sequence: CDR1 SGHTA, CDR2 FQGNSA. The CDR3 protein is CASSFGGAGGETQYF. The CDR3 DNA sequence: TGTGCCAGCAGCTTTGGCGGGGCGGGGGGAGAGACCCAGTACTTC.

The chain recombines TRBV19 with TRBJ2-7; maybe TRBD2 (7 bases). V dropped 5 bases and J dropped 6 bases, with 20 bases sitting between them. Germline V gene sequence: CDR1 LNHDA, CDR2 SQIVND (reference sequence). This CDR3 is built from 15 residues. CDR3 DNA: TGTGCCAGTAGTGGTACGGGGGGCTCAATAGGCGAGCAGTACTTC. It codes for CASSGTGGSIGEQYF.

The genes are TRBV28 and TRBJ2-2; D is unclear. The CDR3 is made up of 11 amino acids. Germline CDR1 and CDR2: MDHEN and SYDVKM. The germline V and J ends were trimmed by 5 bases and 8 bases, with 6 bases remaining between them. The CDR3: CASSRRGELFF. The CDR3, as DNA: TGTGCCAGCAGTCGCAGAGGGGAGCTGTTTTTT.

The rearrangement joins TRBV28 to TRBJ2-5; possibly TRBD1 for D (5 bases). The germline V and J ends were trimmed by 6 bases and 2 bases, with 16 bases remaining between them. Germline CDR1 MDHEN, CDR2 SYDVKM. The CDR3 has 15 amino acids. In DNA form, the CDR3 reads TGTGCCAGCAGAGCAATACAGGAGATTCAAGAGACCCAGTACTTC. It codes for CASRAIQEIQETQYF. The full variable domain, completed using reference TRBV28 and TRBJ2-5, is DVKVTQSSRYLVKRTGEKVFLECVQDMDHENMFWYRQDPGLGLRLIYFSYDVKMKEKGDIPEGYSVSREKKERFSLILESASTNQTSMYLCASRAIQEIQETQYFGPGTRLLVL.

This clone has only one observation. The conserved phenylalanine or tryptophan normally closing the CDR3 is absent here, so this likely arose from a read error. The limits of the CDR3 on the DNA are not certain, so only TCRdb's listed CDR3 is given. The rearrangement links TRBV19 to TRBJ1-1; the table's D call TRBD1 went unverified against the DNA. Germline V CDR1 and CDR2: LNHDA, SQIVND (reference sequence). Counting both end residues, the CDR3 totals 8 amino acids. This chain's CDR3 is CASSGAPI.

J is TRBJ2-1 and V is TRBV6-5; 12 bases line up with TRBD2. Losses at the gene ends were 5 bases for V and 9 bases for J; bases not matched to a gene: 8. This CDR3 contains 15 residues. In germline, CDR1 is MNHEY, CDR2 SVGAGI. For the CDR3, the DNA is TGTGCCAGCAGTCCCGGACTAGCGGGATCTGGTGAGCAGTTCTTC. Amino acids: CASSPGLAGSGEQFF.

CDR3 DNA: TGTGCCAGCAGCTTAGATTTGACTAGCAGTGAGCAGTTCTTC. Translating gives CASSLDLTSSEQFF. The rearrangement joins TRBV7-9 to TRBJ2-1; 7 bases fit TRBD2. V was pared by 1 base and J by 9 bases, with 6 bases of the junction left unmatched. The V gene's germline CDR1 is SEHNR and CDR2 FQNEAQ (reference sequence). This CDR3 comprises 14 residues.

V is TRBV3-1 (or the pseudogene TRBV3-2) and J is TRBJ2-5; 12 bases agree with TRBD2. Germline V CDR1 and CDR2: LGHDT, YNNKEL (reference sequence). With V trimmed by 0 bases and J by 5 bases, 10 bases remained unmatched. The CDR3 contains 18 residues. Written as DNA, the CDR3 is TGTGCCAGCAGCCAAGACCTCGGACTAGCGGGAAGATCGGAGACCCAGTACTTC. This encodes CASSQDLGLAGRSETQYF.

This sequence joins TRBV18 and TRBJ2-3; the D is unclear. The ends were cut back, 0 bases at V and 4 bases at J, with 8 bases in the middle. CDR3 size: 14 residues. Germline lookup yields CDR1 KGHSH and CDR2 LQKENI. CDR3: CASSPPFLADTQYF. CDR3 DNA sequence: TGTGCCAGCTCACCACCTTTTTTAGCAGATACGCAGTATTTT.

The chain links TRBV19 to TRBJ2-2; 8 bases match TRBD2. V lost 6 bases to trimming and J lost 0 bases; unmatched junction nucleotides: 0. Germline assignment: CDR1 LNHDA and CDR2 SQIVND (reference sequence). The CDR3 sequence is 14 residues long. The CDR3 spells CASSGRANTGELFF. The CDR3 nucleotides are TGTGCCAGTAGCGGGAGGGCGAACACCGGGGAGCTGTTTTTT.

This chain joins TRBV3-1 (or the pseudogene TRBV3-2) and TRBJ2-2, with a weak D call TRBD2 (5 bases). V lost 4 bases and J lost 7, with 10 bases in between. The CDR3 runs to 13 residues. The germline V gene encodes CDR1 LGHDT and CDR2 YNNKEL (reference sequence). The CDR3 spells CASSPGAGGELFF. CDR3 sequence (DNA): TGTGCCAGCAGCCCTGGTGCGGGCGGGGAGCTGTTTTTT.

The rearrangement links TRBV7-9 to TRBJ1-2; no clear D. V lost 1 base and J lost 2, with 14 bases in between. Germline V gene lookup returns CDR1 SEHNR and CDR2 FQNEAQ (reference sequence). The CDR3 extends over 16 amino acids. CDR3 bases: TGTGCCAGCAGCTTAGGTTCGGGTTCCGGAAACTATGGCTACACCTTC. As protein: CASSLGSGSGNYGYTF.

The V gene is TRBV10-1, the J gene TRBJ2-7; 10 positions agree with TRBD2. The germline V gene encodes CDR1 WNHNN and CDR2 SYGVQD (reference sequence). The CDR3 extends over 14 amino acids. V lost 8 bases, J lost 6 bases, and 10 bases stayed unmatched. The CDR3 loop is CASSLQREGLEQYF. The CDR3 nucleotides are TGCGCCAGCTCCCTCCAGCGGGAGGGCCTCGAGCAGTACTTC.

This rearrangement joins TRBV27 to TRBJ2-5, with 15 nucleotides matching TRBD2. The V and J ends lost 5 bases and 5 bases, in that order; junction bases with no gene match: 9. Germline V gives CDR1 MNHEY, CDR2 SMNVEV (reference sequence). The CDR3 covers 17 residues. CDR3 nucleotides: TGTGCCAGCAGTCCGAGGACTAGCGGGGGGGCCGGGGAGACCCAGTACTTC. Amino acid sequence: CASSPRTSGGAGETQYF.

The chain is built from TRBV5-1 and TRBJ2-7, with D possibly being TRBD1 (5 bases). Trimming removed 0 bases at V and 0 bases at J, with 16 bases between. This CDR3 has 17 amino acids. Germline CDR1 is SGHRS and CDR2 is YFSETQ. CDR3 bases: TGCGCCAGCAGCTTGGTTATAAGGGGTCCCGCCTCCTACGAGCAGTACTTC. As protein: CASSLVIRGPASYEQYF.

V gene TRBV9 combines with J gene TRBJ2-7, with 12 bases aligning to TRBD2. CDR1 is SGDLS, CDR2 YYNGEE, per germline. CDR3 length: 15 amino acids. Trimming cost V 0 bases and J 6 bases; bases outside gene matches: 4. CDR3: CASSVGLAGVGEQYF. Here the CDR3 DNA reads TGTGCCAGCAGCGTAGGACTAGCGGGAGTAGGCGAGCAGTACTTC.

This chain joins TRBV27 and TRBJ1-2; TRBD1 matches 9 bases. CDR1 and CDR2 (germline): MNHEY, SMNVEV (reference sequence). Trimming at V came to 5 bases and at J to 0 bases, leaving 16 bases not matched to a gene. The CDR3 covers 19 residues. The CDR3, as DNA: TGTGCCAGCAGTCCGTTACAAACGGACGGACAGGGGACTAACTATGGCTACACCTTC. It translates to CASSPLQTDGQGTNYGYTF.

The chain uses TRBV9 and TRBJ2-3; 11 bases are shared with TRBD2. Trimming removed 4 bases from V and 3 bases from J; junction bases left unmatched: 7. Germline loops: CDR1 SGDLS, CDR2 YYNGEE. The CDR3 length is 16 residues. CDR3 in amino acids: CASSLGTSGRTDTQYF. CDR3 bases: TGTGCCAGCAGCCTTGGGACTAGCGGTAGGACAGATACGCAGTATTTT.

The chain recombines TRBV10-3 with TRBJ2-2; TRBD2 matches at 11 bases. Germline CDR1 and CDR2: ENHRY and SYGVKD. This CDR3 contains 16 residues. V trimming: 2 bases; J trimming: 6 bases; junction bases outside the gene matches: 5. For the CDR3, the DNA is TGTGCCATCAGTGAGGTCCTAGCGGGAGGACCCGGGGAGCTGTTTTTT. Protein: CAISEVLAGGPGELFF.

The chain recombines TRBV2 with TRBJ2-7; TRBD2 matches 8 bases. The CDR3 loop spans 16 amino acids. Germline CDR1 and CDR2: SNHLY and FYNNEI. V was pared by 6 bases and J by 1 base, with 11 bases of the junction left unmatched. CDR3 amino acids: CASRSLSGVPSYEQYF. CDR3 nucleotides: TGTGCCAGCAGATCGCTTAGCGGGGTTCCTTCCTACGAGCAGTACTTC.

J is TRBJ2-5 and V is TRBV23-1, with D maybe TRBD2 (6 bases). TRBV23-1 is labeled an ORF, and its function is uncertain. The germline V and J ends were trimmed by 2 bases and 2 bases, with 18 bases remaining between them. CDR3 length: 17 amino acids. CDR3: CASSQPTWRGGQETQYF. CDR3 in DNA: TGCGCCAGCAGTCAACCGACGTGGAGGGGTGGACAAGAGACCCAGTACTTC.

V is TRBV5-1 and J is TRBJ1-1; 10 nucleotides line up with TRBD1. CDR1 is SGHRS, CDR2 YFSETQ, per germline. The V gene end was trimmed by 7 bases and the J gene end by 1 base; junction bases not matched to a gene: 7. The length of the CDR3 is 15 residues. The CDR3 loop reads CASRDRDRGNTEAFF. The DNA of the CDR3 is TGCGCCAGCCGAGACCGGGACAGGGGGAACACTGAAGCTTTCTTT.

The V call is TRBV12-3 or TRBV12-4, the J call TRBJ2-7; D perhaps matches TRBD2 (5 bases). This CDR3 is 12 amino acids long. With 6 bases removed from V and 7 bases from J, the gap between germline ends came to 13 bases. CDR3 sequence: CASSLARGEQYF. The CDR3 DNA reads TGTGCCAGCAGCTTGGCCCGGGGAGAGCAGTACTTC.

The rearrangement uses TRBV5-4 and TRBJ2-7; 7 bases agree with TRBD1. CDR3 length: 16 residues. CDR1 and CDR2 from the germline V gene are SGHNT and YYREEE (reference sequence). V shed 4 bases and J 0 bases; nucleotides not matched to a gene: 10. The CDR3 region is CASSRHGQERSYEQYF. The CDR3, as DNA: TGTGCCAGCAGCCGCCACGGACAGGAACGCTCCTACGAGCAGTACTTC.